A selection of T cell receptor beta chains follows, all from one sample in a study of CD8 T cells in Susac syndrome. TCRdb fed the immunoSEQ multiplex PCR reads into MiXCR, producing one record per CDR3 protein. The sample lists around 190,000 distinct CDR3 sequences, around 96% seen once, with 0.15% to 0.2% in the top ten. The material sequenced was CD8+ T cells from PBMCs. The receptors originated from a human donor with multiple sclerosis. The conserved cysteine and the conserved F or W are not part of the CDR3 here.

v_call	j_call	cdr3_aa
TRBV29-1	TRBJ2-1	SVERSGRAGEQF
TRBV29-1	TRBJ2-7	CTGIPPEQY
TRBV20-1	TRBJ1-2	SGSTGDIYGYT
TRBV12-3/TRBV12-4	TRBJ2-1	ASSLWDRATSGGNEQF
TRBV29-1	TRBJ1-2	SVLTYGYT
TRBV12-3/TRBV12-4	TRBJ2-3	ASSLSGAGGPVDTQY
TRBV20-1	TRBJ2-7	SAGGTGGPYEQY
TRBV5-1	TRBJ1-1	ASSLAWTGNTEAF
TRBV28	TRBJ2-7	ASSPRGLAGLEQY
TRBV5-1	TRBJ2-7	ASSLVPGGYEQY
TRBV29-1	TRBJ1-2	SVVRGGYGYT
TRBV4-1	TRBJ2-1	ASSETGRNEQF
TRBV15	TRBJ1-5	ATSKAWGKNQPQH
TRBV27	TRBJ2-2	ASSFITGELF
TRBV27	TRBJ2-1	ASSPGTSGSREQF
TRBV12-3/TRBV12-4	TRBJ2-1	ASSSGPGSPSDEQF
TRBV4-1	TRBJ1-5	ASSQEVTWSNQPQH
TRBV6-5	TRBJ2-7	ASSYLMFGGQGFYEQY
TRBV4-2	TRBJ1-6	ASSQDPGPNSPLH
TRBV24-1	TRBJ2-1	ATSAGAGNEQF
TRBV29-1	TRBJ2-2	SVVEQTGELF
TRBV29-1	TRBJ2-1	RFPSAAYNEQF
TRBV29-1	TRBJ1-2	SVIVPGANYGYT
TRBV2	TRBJ2-5	ASRPLAGGPETQY
TRBV7-9	TRBJ2-1	ASSLVGYNEQF
TRBV5-1	TRBJ2-7	ASSLLFLTSGSNDEQY
TRBV15	TRBJ2-1	ATGPYNEQF
TRBV20-1	TRBJ1-1	SARVRSKGSEAF
TRBV15	TRBJ2-2	ATSRDLGGGRDGELF
TRBV6-2/TRBV6-3	TRBJ2-7	ASSYGTQAYEQY
TRBV3-1	TRBJ2-1	ASSQDQAGGPGEQF
TRBV15	TRBJ2-5	ATSRKRSAGLARGETQY
TRBV12-3/TRBV12-4	TRBJ2-1	ASSFAGTANEQF
TRBV29-1	TRBJ2-2	SVAPGTGLRSGELF
TRBV7-8	TRBJ1-5	ASSDLTSNQPQH
TRBV27	TRBJ2-7	ASSTYRGSDLGEQY
TRBV12-3/TRBV12-4	TRBJ1-1	ASSLQGGAF
TRBV7-9	TRBJ2-1	ASRDRADEQF
TRBV6-5	TRBJ1-1	ASSFEGSNTEAF
TRBV30	TRBJ2-1	ALTLREQF
TRBV25-1	TRBJ2-7	ASSESRDREILSSYEQY
TRBV16	TRBJ2-1	ASSQSSSGGNEQF
TRBV20-1	TRBJ1-5	SARPTGGSNQPQH
TRBV2	TRBJ1-6	ASSEVTGVNSPLH
TRBV29-1	TRBJ2-1	SVEGFVEAGGNNEQF
TRBV28	TRBJ2-1	GIGQPYNEQF
TRBV15	TRBJ2-1	ATSRDLGLAAIVF
TRBV29-1	TRBJ2-1	SVVALASYNEQF
TRBV3-1	TRBJ2-7	ASSQDQGIEQY
TRBV3-1	TRBJ2-3	ASSLLKSGRADTQY